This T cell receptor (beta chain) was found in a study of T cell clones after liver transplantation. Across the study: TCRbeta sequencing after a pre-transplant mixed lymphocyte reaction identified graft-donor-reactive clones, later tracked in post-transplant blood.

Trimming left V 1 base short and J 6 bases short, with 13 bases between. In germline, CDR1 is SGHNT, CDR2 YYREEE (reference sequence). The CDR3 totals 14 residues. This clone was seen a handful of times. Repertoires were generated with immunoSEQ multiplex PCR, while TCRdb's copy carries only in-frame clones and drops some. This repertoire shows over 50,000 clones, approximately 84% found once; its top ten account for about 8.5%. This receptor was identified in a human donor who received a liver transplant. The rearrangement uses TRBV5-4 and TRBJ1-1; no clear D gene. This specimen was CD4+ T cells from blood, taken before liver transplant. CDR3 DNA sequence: TGTGCCAGCAGCTTGAGAACAGATTCCTCTGAAGCTTTCTTT. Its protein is CASSLRTDSSEAFF.